The rows below give T cell receptor beta chains drawn from one sample of a study of siplizumab effects on memory and regulatory T cells. This table comes from immunoSEQ multiplex PCR, and its TCRdb copy is limited to in-frame clones, with some not included. The profile covers 94,000 or so clones, with approximately 94% appearing a single time and 6.5% taken by the ten largest. Sequenced: CD8+ T cells sorted from blood. The receptors originated from a human donor in good health. Each CDR3 is given with its conserved first and last residue. The order of the fields is V gene, D gene, clone size, J gene, CDR3 DNA, CDR3 protein. The D gene is left open where the match is weak. Size tells how often a clone was seen (once, few, many) or the class of an expanded clone, and some rows leave it out.

TRBV7-9	-	-	TRBJ2-2	TGTGCCAGCAGCTTAGTAGGACAGCCGAACACCGGGGAGCTGTTTTTT	CASSLVGQPNTGELFF
TRBV5-4	TRBD1	-	TRBJ1-2	TGTGCCAGCAGCTCAGACACGACAGGGAGGTATGGCTACACCTTC	CASSSDTTGRYGYTF
TRBV27	TRBD2	-	TRBJ2-1	TGTGCCAGCAGTTTAGAAGCGGGAGGGTACAATGAGCAGTTCTTC	CASSLEAGGYNEQFF
TRBV5-6	-	once	TRBJ1-2	TGTGCCAGCAGCCAGCTTCTGCGGGGGTTGACTGGCTACACCTTC	CASSQLLRGLTGYTF
TRBV5-1	TRBD2	once	TRBJ2-3	TGCGCCAGCAGCTTACTAGCGGGGGGCGTAGATACGCAGTATTTT	CASSLLAGGVDTQYF
TRBV29-1	TRBD1	-	TRBJ1-3	TGCAGCGTTCAAAGGGACAGTTCTTCTGGAAACACCATATATTTT	CSVQRDSSSGNTIYF
TRBV6-5	-	-	TRBJ2-7	TGTGCCAGCAGTTACAGGAGCTCCTACGAGCAGTACTTC	CASSYRSSYEQYF
TRBV4-3	-	-	TRBJ1-1	TGCGCCAGCAGCCAAGGTCGGAAAATGAACACTGAAGCTTTCTTT	CASSQGRKMNTEAFF
TRBV5-5	-	-	TRBJ1-2	TGTGCCAGCAGCTTTCGGGAGTCCTATGGCTACACCTTC	CASSFRESYGYTF
TRBV14	-	-	TRBJ2-6	TGTGCCAGTTACGACAGCTCTGGGGCCAACGTCCTGACTTTC	CASYDSSGANVLTF
TRBV9	-	-	TRBJ2-1	TGTGCCAGCAGCGCCATGACGGGGAACTCCTACAATGAGCAGTTCTTC	CASSAMTGNSYNEQFF
TRBV19	-	-	TRBJ2-7	TGTGCCAGTAGTCGGCGGGAACCCTCCTACGAGCAGTACTTC	CASSRREPSYEQYF
TRBV30	-	-	TRBJ2-4	TGTGCCTGGAGCCTGGACTACTCAAACATTCAGTACTTC	CAWSLDYSNIQYF
TRBV11-1	-	-	TRBJ2-7	TGTGCCAGCAGCTTCTGGCAGGCAAGCTCCTACGAGCAGTACTTC	CASSFWQASSYEQYF
TRBV12-5	-	once	TRBJ2-3	TGTGCTAGTGGTTCGGGGGACAGCAGCACAGATACGCAGTATTTT	CASGSGDSSTDTQYF
TRBV21-1	-	-	TRBJ1-5	TGTGCCAGCAGCAAAGAAGACCCTTCGAGGAGCAATCAGCCCCAGCATTTT	CASSKEDPSRSNQPQHF
TRBV11-1	-	-	TRBJ2-5	TGTGCCAGCAGCTTAGTCGCGCGGGCGGGCGGCGAGACCCAGTACTTC	CASSLVARAGGETQYF
TRBV7-3	-	-	TRBJ1-1	TGTGCCAGCAGTCCCCTACCGACAGAGGGGGACACTGAAGCTTTCTTT	CASSPLPTEGDTEAFF
TRBV11-1	-	-	TRBJ2-2	TGTGCCAGTAAACTATCGGGGCAGGGGTACACCGGGGAGCTGTTTTTT	CASKLSGQGYTGELFF
TRBV5-6	-	-	TRBJ1-4	TGTGCCAGCGGTTTGGCGCACATAACAACTAATGAAAAACTGTTTTTT	CASGLAHITTNEKLFF
TRBV2	TRBD1	-	TRBJ1-4	TGTGCCAGCAGCGGGACAGGGGGCGCGGAGGGTGAAAAACTGTTTTTT	CASSGTGGAEGEKLFF
TRBV6-5	-	-	TRBJ2-3	TGTGCCACAGGGGTCCGCACAGATACGCAGTATTTT	CATGVRTDTQYF
TRBV7-9	TRBD2	-	TRBJ2-5	TGTGCCAGCAGCTTTCTTAGCGGGAGAATAGGAGAGACCCAGTACTTC	CASSFLSGRIGETQYF
TRBV12-5	TRBD1	-	TRBJ2-1	TGTGCTAGTGGTTTGGAGGACAGGGTAGATGAGCAGTTCTTC	CASGLEDRVDEQFF
TRBV7-3	TRBD2	-	TRBJ2-3	TGTGCCAGCAGCTTAACGGCGGGAGCGACAGATACGCAGTATTTT	CASSLTAGATDTQYF
TRBV14	-	-	TRBJ2-2	TGTGCCAGCAGCCCGACTTTGGCGGTCAGGGTCGGCACCGGGGAGCTGTTTTTT	CASSPTLAVRVGTGELFF
TRBV4-3	TRBD2	-	TRBJ2-3	TGCGCCAGCAGCCCGTCTCCGGGACTAGAATCTGCTACGCAGTATTTT	CASSPSPGLESATQYF
TRBV4-1	TRBD1	-	TRBJ1-1	TGCGCCAGCAGCCAAGGGACAGGGGGCTTGAACACTGAAGCTTTCTTT	CASSQGTGGLNTEAFF
TRBV7-9	TRBD1	-	TRBJ1-2	TGTGCCAGCAGCGTACAGGGGGCCAGCTATGGCTACACCTTC	CASSVQGASYGYTF
TRBV6-1	-	-	TRBJ1-6	TGTGCCAGCAGTGACCCCCCCCACGCCGTGGGTTCGGTGAATTCACCCCTCCACTTT	CASSDPPHAVGSVNSPLHF
TRBV27	-	-	TRBJ2-7	TGTGCCACCCGCCTAGTTTTGGGGGCCTACGAGCAGTACTTC	CATRLVLGAYEQYF
TRBV7-2	-	once	TRBJ2-1	TGTGCCAGCAGCTCTGGGGACAATGAGCAGTTCTTC	CASSSGDNEQFF
TRBV19	-	few	TRBJ1-1	TGTGCCAGTAGTATTTCAGGGATCACTGAAGCTTTCTTT	CASSISGITEAFF
TRBV7-9	TRBD1	-	TRBJ1-1	TGTGCCAGCAGCCGGATACAGGGGGCTACTGAAGCTTTCTTT	CASSRIQGATEAFF
TRBV2	-	-	TRBJ2-7	TGTGCCAGCAGGTACAGCCCCTACGAGCAGTACTTC	CASRYSPYEQYF
TRBV29-1	-	-	TRBJ1-1	TGCAGCGTTGAAGATCTGGGGGCTGATGAAGCTTTCTTT	CSVEDLGADEAFF
TRBV19	TRBD1	-	TRBJ1-5	TGTGCCAGTAGTATAGATGGGACAGGGCCCTCCAATCAGCCCCAGCATTTT	CASSIDGTGPSNQPQHF
TRBV4-2	-	-	TRBJ2-2	TGTGCCAGCAGCCAAGATCAGGGGAGGACAGTCTACACGAACACCGGGGAGCTGTTTTTT	CASSQDQGRTVYTNTGELFF
TRBV6-4	TRBD2	-	TRBJ2-3	TGTGCCAGCAGTGACTCAAGCGGGGGGGCCCCAGATACGCAGTATTTT	CASSDSSGGAPDTQYF
TRBV7-8	-	once	TRBJ1-2	TGTGCCAGCAGGAAGGGGGGGAACTATGGCTACACCTTC	CASRKGGNYGYTF